The 32 T cell receptor beta chains in this list originate from one sample, sequenced in a study of shared clonotypes between healthy human individuals. This table comes from immunoSEQ multiplex PCR, and its TCRdb copy is limited to in-frame clones, with some not included. The sample has about 1,900,000 clones; just under 95% are singletons. Naive CD8 isolation took CD45RO-negative cells positively selected for CCR7 and excluded terminally differentiated effector memory CD45RA+ cells. Sequenced sample: naive CD8+ T cells sorted from blood. The receptors originated from a man aged 18-30 years in good health.

The gene calls are TRBV13 and TRBJ2-7; 7 positions match TRBD2. The CDR3 runs 15 residues. Germline V lookup: CDR1 PRHDT, CDR2 FYEKMQ (reference sequence). V trimming: 5 bases; J trimming: 3 bases; junction bases outside the gene matches: 10. The chain's CDR3 is CASSPRGSGLYEQYF. CDR3 nucleotide sequence: TGTGCCAGCAGCCCCCGCGGGAGTGGCCTCTACGAGCAGTACTTC.

In DNA, the CDR3 is TGTGCCAGCAGCTTTTACAGCTCGAACACCGGGGAGCTGTTTTTT. It is translated as CASSFYSSNTGELFF. The chain links TRBV7-9 to TRBJ2-2; D is unresolved. The CDR3 sequence is 15 residues long. V shed 3 bases and J shed 0 bases, with 8 bases lying between them. Per the germline V gene, CDR1 is SEHNR and CDR2 is FQNEAQ (reference sequence).

In its sample, this clone was seen once. V usage is TRBV15 and J usage is TRBJ2-7, with D perhaps TRBD1 (6 bases). This CDR3 region has 15 residues. CDR1 and CDR2 (germline): LNHNV, YYDKDF (reference sequence). With 5 bases removed from V and 4 bases from J, the gap between germline ends came to 18 bases. CDR3: CATSYSRDTDYEQYF. In DNA form, the CDR3 reads TGTGCCACCAGCTATAGCCGGGACACAGATTACGAGCAGTACTTC.

The chain is built from TRBV9 and TRBJ2-3; D is unresolved. The CDR3 loop spans 14 amino acids. Looked up from germline, CDR1 is SGDLS and CDR2 is YYNGEE. The V gene lost 0 bases and the J gene lost 6 bases, with 11 bases spanning the gap. CDR3 residues: CASSVEGLRDTQYF. As DNA, the CDR3 is TGTGCCAGCAGCGTAGAAGGGTTACGGGATACGCAGTATTTT.

The table lists this clone with a count of one. The chain carries TRBV2 and TRBJ2-5; TRBD2 might be the D (6 bases). The CDR3 consists of 13 residues. Per the germline V gene, CDR1 is SNHLY and CDR2 is FYNNEI. V lost 6 bases, J lost 5 bases, and 13 bases lay in between. The DNA of the CDR3 is TGTGCCAGCAGGGACGGGACTCGGGAGACCCAGTACTTC. Its protein is CASRDGTRETQYF.

The V and J genes are TRBV5-4 and TRBJ2-7; weak D call: TRBD2 (5 bases). The V gene lost 4 bases and the J gene lost 6 bases, with 8 bases spanning the gap. Looked up from germline, CDR1 is SGHNT and CDR2 is YYREEE (reference sequence). The length of the CDR3 is 11 residues. In nucleotides, the CDR3 is TGTGCCAGCAGCCGAGGGCTCGAGCAGTACTTC. Its protein product is CASSRGLEQYF.

Comments on this clone: The limits of the CDR3 on the DNA are not certain, so only TCRdb's listed CDR3 is given. The chain links TRBV9 to TRBJ2-1; TRBD1 was called by the table and not checked on the DNA. CDR1 is SGDLS, CDR2 YYNGEE, per germline. The CDR3 numbers 13 amino acids, ends counted. CDR3 amino acids: CASSVGAGTGEFF.

The chain combines TRBV27 with TRBJ1-1; no definite D call. CDR1 is MNHEY and CDR2 is SMNVEV in the germline V gene (reference sequence). V was cut by 2 bases and J by 1 base, with 5 bases left in between. This CDR3 spans 13 amino acids. CDR3 DNA sequence: TGTGCCAGCAGTTTAATACCGAACACTGAAGCTTTCTTT. This codes for CASSLIPNTEAFF.

The CDR3 reads CASSPSGVPANIQYF. The CDR3 coding sequence is TGTGCCAGCAGCCCAAGCGGGGTGCCGGCAAACATTCAGTACTTC. The chain recombines TRBV9 with TRBJ2-4; 7 bases match TRBD2. The CDR3 spans 15 residues. Per germline, CDR1 SGDLS and CDR2 YYNGEE. V shed 4 bases and J 6 bases; nucleotides not matched to a gene: 10.

V gene TRBV27 combines with J gene TRBJ1-5; no reliable D call. The germline gives CDR1 MNHEY, CDR2 SMNVEV (reference sequence). The CDR3 has 14 amino acids. The V end was cut by 6 bases, the J end by 0 bases, with 9 bases between. The CDR3 region has the DNA TGTGCCAGCAGACCGATGGGTAGCAATCAGCCCCAGCATTTT. As protein: CASRPMGSNQPQHF.

The J gene is TRBJ1-2, the V gene TRBV11-1; 9 positions match TRBD1. The CDR3 spans 16 residues. The junction had 12 bases not matched to a gene; V was cut back by 4 bases and J by 6 bases. CDR1 and CDR2 (germline): SGHAT, FQDESV (reference sequence). The CDR3 nucleotides are TGTGCCAGCAGCTCAAGAAAGGGACAGGGAATCGATGGCTACACCTTC. It encodes CASSSRKGQGIDGYTF.

The chain has TRBV28 and TRBJ2-7; the match to TRBD1 covers 9 bases. From germline, CDR1 is MDHEN and CDR2 SYDVKM. This CDR3 is 15 amino acids long. Losses at the gene ends were 3 bases for V and 4 bases for J; bases not matched to a gene: 7. CDR3 region: CASSFGTGFPYEQYF. The CDR3 DNA sequence: TGTGCCAGCAGTTTCGGGACAGGGTTTCCTTACGAGCAGTACTTC.

This clone came up a few times. The V call is TRBV27, the J call TRBJ1-6, with TRBD1 as a possible D gene (5 bases). The V and J ends lost 3 bases and 4 bases respectively, with 10 bases between them. This CDR3 region has 15 residues. Germline assignment: CDR1 MNHEY and CDR2 SMNVEV (reference sequence). Written as DNA, the CDR3 is TGTGCCAGCAGTTTTTTTGGGGGATATAATTCACCCCTCCACTTT. Translated, it gives CASSFFGGYNSPLHF.

CDR3 in DNA: TGTGCCAGCAGCGGGAACCCTGACTACTCCGCGAACACCGGGGAGCTGTTTTTT. Translated, it gives CASSGNPDYSANTGELFF. The J gene is TRBJ2-2, the V gene TRBV9; TRBD2 might be the D (5 bases). Germline lookup yields CDR1 SGDLS and CDR2 YYNGEE. This CDR3 is built from 18 residues. Trimming left V 3 bases short and J 0 bases short, with 18 bases between.

The count of this clone is one. This chain uses TRBV14 with TRBJ2-7; TRBD1 agrees at 10 bases. The CDR3 is 15 residues long. Germline loops: CDR1 SGHDN, CDR2 FVKESK. Trimming took 3 bases from V and 4 from J; bases not matched to a gene: 6. CDR3 sequence: CASSQTGGRIYEQYF. CDR3 coding DNA: TGTGCCAGCAGCCAGACAGGGGGCCGGATTTACGAGCAGTACTTC. Filled out from reference TRBV14 and TRBJ2-7, the complete variable domain reads EAGVTQFPSHSVIEKGQTVTLRCDPISGHDNLYWYRRVMGKEIKFLLHFVKESKQDESGMPNNRFLAERTGGTYSTLKVQPAELEDSGVYFCASSQTGGRIYEQYFGPGTRLTVT.

This clone has just one count. The chain uses TRBV7-9 and TRBJ1-1; unclear D gene. V lost 3 bases to trimming and J lost 7 bases, with 12 bases between them. CDR1 and CDR2 from the germline V gene are SEHNR and FQNEAQ (reference sequence). This CDR3 has 13 amino acids. Written as DNA, the CDR3 is TGTGCCAGCAGCTTGGAAAGGAGGGATGAAGCTTTCTTT. This codes for CASSLERRDEAFF.

J is TRBJ2-5 and V is TRBV11-2; maybe TRBD1 (5 bases). This CDR3 comprises 16 residues. V lost 0 bases, J lost 1 base, and 12 bases lay in between. Germline V gene data show CDR1 as SGHAT and CDR2 as FQNNGV. The CDR3 sequence: CASSLEIFRGQETQYF. As DNA, the CDR3 is TGTGCCAGCAGCTTAGAGATATTTAGGGGCCAAGAGACCCAGTACTTC.

This clone was counted a single time. The rearrangement uses TRBV7-9 and TRBJ2-3; possible D gene TRBD1, 5 bases. Per the germline V gene, CDR1 is SEHNR and CDR2 is FQNEAQ (reference sequence). The V gene lost 6 bases and the J gene lost 4 bases, with 17 bases spanning the gap. This CDR3 contains 15 residues. The CDR3 here is CASSFLDLGADTQYF. The CDR3 DNA follows: TGTGCCAGCAGTTTCCTCGACCTAGGGGCAGATACGCAGTATTTT. Looking up the rest from reference TRBV7-9 and TRBJ2-3 gives the full variable domain: DTGVSQNPRHKITKRGQNVTFRCDPISEHNRLYWYRQTLGQGPEFLTYFQNEAQLEKSRLLSDRFSAERPKGSFSTLEIQRTEQGDSAMYLCASSFLDLGADTQYFGPGTRLTVL.

The chain has TRBV7-9 and TRBJ2-1; 13 bases are a match to TRBD2. With V trimmed by 5 bases and J by 12 bases, 10 bases remained unmatched. The germline gives CDR1 SEHNR, CDR2 FQNEAQ (reference sequence). The CDR3 spans 15 residues. CDR3 protein: CASSHGLAGDVTQFF. The CDR3 DNA sequence: TGTGCCAGCAGCCACGGACTAGCGGGAGATGTGACGCAGTTCTTC.

On this clone: The germline gene is not matched at one end of the junction; a read error may be the cause. V is TRBV5-1 and J is TRBJ1-1, with a tentative D call TRBD1 (5 bases). Germline V gene lookup returns CDR1 SGHRS and CDR2 YFSETQ. This CDR3 spans 16 amino acids. CDR3 loop: CASSLGVGGSNTEAFF. For the CDR3, the DNA is TGCGCCAGCAGTTTGGGGGTGGGCGGTTCGAACACTGAAGCTTTCTTT.

This clone was seen a single time. The same CDR3 also results from other DNA sequences found in this sample. The chain recombines TRBV5-8 with TRBJ1-5, with no clear D. This CDR3 spans 13 amino acids. Germline V CDR1 and CDR2: SGHTS, YDEGEE. V lost 4 bases to trimming and J lost 0 bases, with 5 bases between them. CDR3 nucleotide sequence: TGTGCCAGCAGCCTAGTTAGCAATCAGCCCCAGCATTTT. It is translated as CASSLVSNQPQHF. The complete variable domain, with remaining parts taken from reference TRBV5-8 and TRBJ1-5, reads EAGVTQSPTHLIKTRGQQATLRCSPISGHTSVYWYQQALGLGLQFLLWYDEGEERNRGNFPPRFSGRQFPNYSSELNVNALELEDSALYLCASSLVSNQPQHFGDGTRLSIL.

The chain recombines TRBV7-9 with TRBJ2-7, with 7 bases fitting TRBD2. V dropped 5 bases and J dropped 6; count of bases not matched to a gene: 7. This CDR3 is built from 13 residues. Per the germline V gene, CDR1 is SEHNR and CDR2 is FQNEAQ (reference sequence). CDR3 sequence (DNA): TGTGCCAGCAGCCCACAGACTAGCCCCGAGCAGTACTTC. Its translation: CASSPQTSPEQYF.

V is TRBV9 and J is TRBJ2-3; D perhaps matches TRBD1 (6 bases). The V gene's germline CDR1 is SGDLS and CDR2 YYNGEE. Trimming took off 0 bases at V and 1 base at J, with 12 bases between the two ends. This CDR3 comprises 16 residues. The CDR3 sequence is CASSVDWTAGTDTQYF. DNA of the CDR3: TGTGCCAGCAGCGTAGATTGGACAGCGGGCACAGATACGCAGTATTTT.

The chain uses TRBV4-1 and TRBJ2-7; no reliable D call. In germline, CDR1 is MGHRA, CDR2 YSYEKL. There are 14 residues in the CDR3. With 1 base removed from V and 0 bases from J, the gap between germline ends came to 7 bases. CDR3 residues: CASSQAPNSYEQYF. CDR3 in DNA: TGCGCCAGCAGCCAAGCCCCAAACTCCTACGAGCAGTACTTC.

This chain connects TRBV5-4 to TRBJ1-2; 9 bases align to TRBD1. CDR1 is SGHNT, CDR2 YYREEE, per germline (reference sequence). The junction had 8 bases not matched to a gene; V was cut back by 4 bases and J by 7 bases. The CDR3 contains 14 residues. DNA for the CDR3: TGTGCCAGCAGCCCACGGACAGGGGAAGTTGGCTACACCTTC. It encodes CASSPRTGEVGYTF.

The rearrangement joins TRBV27 to TRBJ2-5, with D possibly called TRBD1 or TRBD2 (7 bases each). CDR1 is MNHEY and CDR2 is SMNVEV in the germline V gene (reference sequence). The CDR3 is 15 amino acids. The V end lost 5 bases, the J end lost 5 bases, and 18 bases lay between the germline ends. The CDR3 region has the DNA TGTGCCAGCAGTAGACAGGGAGGGGGTTCGGAGACCCAGTACTTC. Its protein product is CASSRQGGGSETQYF.

V and J are TRBV4-1 and TRBJ2-7; 8 nucleotides align to TRBD2. CDR1 is MGHRA, CDR2 YSYEKL, per germline. V lost 3 bases to trimming and J lost 5 bases; unmatched junction nucleotides: 3. CDR3 length equals 13 residues. CDR3 amino acids: CASSHSGVHEQYF. CDR3 sequence (DNA): TGCGCCAGCAGCCATAGCGGGGTCCACGAGCAGTACTTC.

The rearrangement links TRBV4-3 to TRBJ1-3; TRBD1 aligns across 8 bases. V dropped 3 bases and J dropped 0; count of bases not matched to a gene: 1. Germline values: CDR1 LGHNA, CDR2 YSLEER. CDR3 length: 15 amino acids. The CDR3 region has the DNA TGCGCCAGCAGCCACGACAGGGGCTCTGGAAACACCATATATTTT. The encoded protein is CASSHDRGSGNTIYF.

The V gene is TRBV2, the J gene TRBJ2-7; TRBD1 aligns across 7 bases. V trimming: 2 bases; J trimming: 5 bases; junction bases outside the gene matches: 3. CDR1 and CDR2 (germline): SNHLY, FYNNEI. The CDR3 totals 13 residues. The CDR3 here is CASSELQGNEQYF. CDR3 sequence (DNA): TGTGCCAGCAGTGAATTACAGGGGAACGAGCAGTACTTC.

V gene TRBV6-1 combines with J gene TRBJ1-5; 7 nucleotides agree with TRBD1. The V gene end was trimmed by 6 bases and the J gene end by 3 bases; junction bases not matched to a gene: 5. The CDR3 spans 14 residues. Looked up from germline, CDR1 is MNHNS and CDR2 is SASEGT. The CDR3 coding sequence is TGTGCCAGCAGGCTGACAGGGATCAATCAGCCCCAGCATTTT. This sequence encodes CASRLTGINQPQHF.

Concerning this clone: The sample holds other DNA sequences that translate to the same CDR3. The chain carries TRBV5-1 and TRBJ2-7; D ambiguous. Trimming pared 4 bases from V and 2 bases from J, leaving 10 bases between. CDR3 size: 13 residues. The V gene's germline CDR1 is SGHRS and CDR2 YFSETQ. In DNA, the CDR3 is TGCGCCAGCAGCCTCGACGGAACCTACGAGCAGTACTTC. The encoded protein is CASSLDGTYEQYF.

The chain joins TRBV19 to TRBJ2-7, with TRBD2 matching over 9 bases. V was pared by 1 base and J by 2 bases, with 6 bases of the junction left unmatched. CDR1 and CDR2 (germline): LNHDA, SQIVND (reference sequence). The CDR3 runs to 16 residues. For the CDR3, the DNA is TGTGCCAGTAGTATAGGAGGGGTAGCGGGGGCCTACGAGCAGTACTTC. Translated, it gives CASSIGGVAGAYEQYF.